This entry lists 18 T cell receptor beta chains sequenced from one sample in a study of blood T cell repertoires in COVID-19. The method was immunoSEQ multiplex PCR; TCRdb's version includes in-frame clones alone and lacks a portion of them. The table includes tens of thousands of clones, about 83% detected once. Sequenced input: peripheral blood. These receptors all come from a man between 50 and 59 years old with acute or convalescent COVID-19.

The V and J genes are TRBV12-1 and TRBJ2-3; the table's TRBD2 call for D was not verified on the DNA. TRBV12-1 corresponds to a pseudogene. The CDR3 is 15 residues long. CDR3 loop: CASSLGLAGEDTQYF. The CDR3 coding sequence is TGTGCCAGCAGCTTAGGACTAGCGGGGGAAGATACGCAGTATTTT.

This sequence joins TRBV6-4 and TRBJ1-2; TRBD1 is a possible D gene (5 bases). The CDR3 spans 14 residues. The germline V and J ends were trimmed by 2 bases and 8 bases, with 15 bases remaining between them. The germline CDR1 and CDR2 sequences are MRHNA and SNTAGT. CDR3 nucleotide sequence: TGTGCCAGCAGTGACCTACCCAGGGCTGGCGGCTACACCTTC. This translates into CASSDLPRAGGYTF.

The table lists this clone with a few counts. For the CDR3, the DNA is TGTGCCAGCATGTTGGATCCGGGAGATGGCTACACCTTC. The encoded protein is CASMLDPGDGYTF. The rearrangement links TRBV27 to TRBJ1-2; D is ambiguous. CDR3 length: 13 amino acids. The germline CDR1 and CDR2 sequences are MNHEY and SMNVEV (reference sequence). V lost 7 bases to trimming and J lost 6 bases, with 15 bases between them.

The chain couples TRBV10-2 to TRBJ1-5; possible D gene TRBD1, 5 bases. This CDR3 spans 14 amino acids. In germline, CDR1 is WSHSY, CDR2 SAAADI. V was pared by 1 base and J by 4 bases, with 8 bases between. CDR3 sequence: CASSEFRVNQPQHF. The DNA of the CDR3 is TGCGCCAGCAGTGAGTTCAGGGTAAATCAGCCCCAGCATTTT.

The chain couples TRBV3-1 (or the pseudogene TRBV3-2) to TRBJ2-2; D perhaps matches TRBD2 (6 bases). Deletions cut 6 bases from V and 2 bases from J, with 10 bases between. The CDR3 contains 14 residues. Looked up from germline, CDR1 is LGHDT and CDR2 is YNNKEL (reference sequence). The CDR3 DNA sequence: TGTGCCAGCAGTAGGGGACTTAACACCGGGGAGCTGTTTTTT. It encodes CASSRGLNTGELFF.

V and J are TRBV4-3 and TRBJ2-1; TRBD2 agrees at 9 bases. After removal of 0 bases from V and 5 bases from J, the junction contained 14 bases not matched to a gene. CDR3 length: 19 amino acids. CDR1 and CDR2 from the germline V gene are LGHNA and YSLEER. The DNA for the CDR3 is TGCGCCAGCAGCCAAGATGTCGGGGCGGGAGGGCCCCGCCACAATGAGCAGTTCTTC. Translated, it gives CASSQDVGAGGPRHNEQFF.

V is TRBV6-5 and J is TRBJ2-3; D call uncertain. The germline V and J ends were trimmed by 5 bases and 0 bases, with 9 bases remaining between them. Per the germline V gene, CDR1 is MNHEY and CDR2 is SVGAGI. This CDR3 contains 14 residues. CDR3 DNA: TGTGCCAGCAGTCCAACTGGTAGCACAGATACGCAGTATTTT. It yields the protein CASSPTGSTDTQYF.

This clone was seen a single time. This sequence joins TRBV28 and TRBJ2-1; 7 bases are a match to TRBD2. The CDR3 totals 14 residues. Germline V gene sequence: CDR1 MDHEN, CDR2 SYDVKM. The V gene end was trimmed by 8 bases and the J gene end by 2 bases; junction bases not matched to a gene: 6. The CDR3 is CASGGGITYNEQFF. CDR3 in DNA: TGTGCCAGCGGGGGGGGGATTACCTACAATGAGCAGTTCTTC.

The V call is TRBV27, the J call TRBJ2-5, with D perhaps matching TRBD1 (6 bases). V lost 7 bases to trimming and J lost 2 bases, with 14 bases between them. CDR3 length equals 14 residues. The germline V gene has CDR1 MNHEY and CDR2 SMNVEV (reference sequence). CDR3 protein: CASTSRGRQETQYF. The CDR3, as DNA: TGTGCCAGCACCTCCAGGGGACGACAAGAGACCCAGTACTTC.

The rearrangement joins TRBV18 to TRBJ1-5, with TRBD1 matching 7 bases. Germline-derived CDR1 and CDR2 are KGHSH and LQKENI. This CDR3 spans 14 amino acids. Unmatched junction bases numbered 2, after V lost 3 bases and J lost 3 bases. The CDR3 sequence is CASSPGTDNQPQHF. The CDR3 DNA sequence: TGTGCCAGCTCACCCGGGACAGACAATCAGCCCCAGCATTTT.

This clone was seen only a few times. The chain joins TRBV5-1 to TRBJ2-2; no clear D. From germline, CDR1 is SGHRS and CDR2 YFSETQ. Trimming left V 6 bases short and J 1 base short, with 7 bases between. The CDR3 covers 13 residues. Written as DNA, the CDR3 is TGCGCCAGCACGCTGAGGAACACCGGGGAGCTGTTTTTT. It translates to CASTLRNTGELFF.

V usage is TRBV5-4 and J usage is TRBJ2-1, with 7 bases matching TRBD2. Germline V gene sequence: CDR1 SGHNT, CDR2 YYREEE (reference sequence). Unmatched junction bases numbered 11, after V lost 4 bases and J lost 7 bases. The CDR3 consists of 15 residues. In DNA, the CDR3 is TGTGCCAGCAGCGGATACCGGGACTATAAGAATGAGCAGTTCTTC. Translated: CASSGYRDYKNEQFF.

DNA for the CDR3: TGCGCCAGCAGCCCCAGATCAGTATCCGGGAGGTCCTACGAGCAGTACTTC. Amino acids: CASSPRSVSGRSYEQYF. The chain carries TRBV4-1 and TRBJ2-7, with 7 bases aligning to TRBD2. V lost 4 bases and J lost 1; bases outside the gene matches: 13. Germline CDR1 MGHRA, CDR2 YSYEKL. There are 17 residues in the CDR3.

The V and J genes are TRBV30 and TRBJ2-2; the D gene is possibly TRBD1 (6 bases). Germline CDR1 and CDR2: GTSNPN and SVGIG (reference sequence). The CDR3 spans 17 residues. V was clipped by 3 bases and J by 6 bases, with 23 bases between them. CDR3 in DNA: TGTGCCTGGAGCCATCACAGAGGGGACATCAGGGCCGGGGAGCTGTTTTTT. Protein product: CAWSHHRGDIRAGELFF.

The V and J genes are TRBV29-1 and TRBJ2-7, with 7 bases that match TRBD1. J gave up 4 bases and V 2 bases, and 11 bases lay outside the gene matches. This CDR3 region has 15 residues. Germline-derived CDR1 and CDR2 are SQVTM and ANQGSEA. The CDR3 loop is CSVEWSKGTDYEQYF. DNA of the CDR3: TGCAGCGTTGAATGGTCTAAGGGGACAGATTACGAGCAGTACTTC.

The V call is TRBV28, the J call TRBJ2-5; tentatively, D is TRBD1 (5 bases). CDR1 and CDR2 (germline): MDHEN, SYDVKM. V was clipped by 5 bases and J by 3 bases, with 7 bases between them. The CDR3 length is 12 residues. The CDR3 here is CASSPREETQYF. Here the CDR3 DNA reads TGTGCCAGCAGTCCCAGGGAAGAGACCCAGTACTTC. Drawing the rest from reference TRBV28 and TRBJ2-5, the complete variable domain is DVKVTQSSRYLVKRTGEKVFLECVQDMDHENMFWYRQDPGLGLRLIYFSYDVKMKEKGDIPEGYSVSREKKERFSLILESASTNQTSMYLCASSPREETQYFGPGTRLLVL.

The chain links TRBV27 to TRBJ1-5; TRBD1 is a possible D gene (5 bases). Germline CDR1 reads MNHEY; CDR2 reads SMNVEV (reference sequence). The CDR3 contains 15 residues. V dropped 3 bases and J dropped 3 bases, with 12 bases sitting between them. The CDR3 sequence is CASSFQGSDNQPQHF. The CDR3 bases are TGTGCCAGCAGTTTCCAGGGATCTGACAATCAGCCCCAGCATTTT.

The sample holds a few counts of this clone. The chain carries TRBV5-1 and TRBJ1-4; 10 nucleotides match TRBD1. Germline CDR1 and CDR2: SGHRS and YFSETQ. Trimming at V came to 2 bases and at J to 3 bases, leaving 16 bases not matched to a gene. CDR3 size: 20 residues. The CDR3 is CASSLKSPGQGRASNEKLFF. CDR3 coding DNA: TGCGCCAGCAGCTTAAAATCTCCGGGACAGGGGAGGGCCTCTAATGAAAAACTGTTTTTT.